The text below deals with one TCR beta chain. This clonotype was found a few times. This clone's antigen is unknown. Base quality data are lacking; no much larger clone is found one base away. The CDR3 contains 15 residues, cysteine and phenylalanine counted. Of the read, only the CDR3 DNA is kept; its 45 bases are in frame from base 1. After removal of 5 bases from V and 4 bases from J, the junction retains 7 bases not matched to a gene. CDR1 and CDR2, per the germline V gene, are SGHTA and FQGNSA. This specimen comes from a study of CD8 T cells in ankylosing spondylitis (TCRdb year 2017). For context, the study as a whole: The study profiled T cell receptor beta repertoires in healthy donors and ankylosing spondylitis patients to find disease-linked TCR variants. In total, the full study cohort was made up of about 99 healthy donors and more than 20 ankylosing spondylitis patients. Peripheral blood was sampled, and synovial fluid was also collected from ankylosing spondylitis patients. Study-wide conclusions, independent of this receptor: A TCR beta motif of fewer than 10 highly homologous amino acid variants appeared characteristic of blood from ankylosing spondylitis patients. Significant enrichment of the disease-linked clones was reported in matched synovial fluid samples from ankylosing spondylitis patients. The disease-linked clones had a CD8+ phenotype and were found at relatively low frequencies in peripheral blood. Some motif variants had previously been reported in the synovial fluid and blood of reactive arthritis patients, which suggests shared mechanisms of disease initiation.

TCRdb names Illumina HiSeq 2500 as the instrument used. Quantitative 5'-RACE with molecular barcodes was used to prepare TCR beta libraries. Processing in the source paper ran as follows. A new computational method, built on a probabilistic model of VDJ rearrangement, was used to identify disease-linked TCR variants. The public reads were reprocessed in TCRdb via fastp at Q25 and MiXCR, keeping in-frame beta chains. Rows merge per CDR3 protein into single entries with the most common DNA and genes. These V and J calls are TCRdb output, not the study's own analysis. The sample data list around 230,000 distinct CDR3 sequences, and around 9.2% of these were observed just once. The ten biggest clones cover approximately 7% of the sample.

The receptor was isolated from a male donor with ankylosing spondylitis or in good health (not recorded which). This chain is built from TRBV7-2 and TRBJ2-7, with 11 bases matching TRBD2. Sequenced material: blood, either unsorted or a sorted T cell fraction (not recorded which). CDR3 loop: CASSLQGTSGYEQYF. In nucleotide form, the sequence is TGTGCCAGCAGCCTACAAGGGACTAGCGGTTACGAGCAGTACTTC.